The TCR beta chain under discussion was sequenced for a study of T cell changes during pregnancy in multiple sclerosis. Clones were sequenced by immunoSEQ multiplex PCR, and TCRdb holds only the in-frame ones, with some missing. Among 73,000 or so clones listed, about 89% were seen once. The CDR3 totals 13 residues. Germline V gene lookup returns CDR1 SQVTM and CDR2 ANQGSEA. Losses at the gene ends were 6 bases for V and 5 bases for J; bases not matched to a gene: 6. The clonotype was recovered from a female donor with multiple sclerosis, enrolled in a pregnancy study. This material consisted of peripheral blood, taken in the second trimester of pregnancy. The rearrangement joins TRBV29-1 to TRBJ2-3; the match to TRBD1 covers 9 bases. CDR3 nucleotide sequence: TGCAGCGTCAGGACAGGGGTCGGAGATACGCAGTATTTT. Protein product: CSVRTGVGDTQYF.